The 27 T cell receptor beta chains given below trace back to one sample, sequenced in a study of T cell responses to AZD1222 COVID-19 vaccine. Clones were read by immunoSEQ multiplex PCR, and TCRdb kept only the in-frame ones, dropping some. The repertoire holds 150,000 to 200,000 clones, about nine tenths seen once, with approximately 3% in the top ten. Sequenced material: peripheral blood, taken on day 0 of AZD1222 vaccination. These receptors came from an adult in good health.

The chain's CDR3 is CASRSRGMIYGYTF. The CDR3 coding sequence is TGTGCAAGTCGCTCACGGGGTATGATCTATGGCTACACCTTC. The chain links TRBV12-2 to TRBJ1-2. TRBV12-2 is tagged as a pseudogene. The CDR3 length is 14 residues.

V gene TRBV27 combines with J gene TRBJ2-2, with 9 bases aligning to TRBD2. The CDR3 is 15 residues long. Germline loops: CDR1 MNHEY, CDR2 SMNVEV (reference sequence). V shed 5 bases and J 7 bases; nucleotides not matched to a gene: 8. CDR3 nucleotide sequence: TGTGCCAGCAGTACATCTAGCGGGGCGGTCGGGGAGCTGTTTTTT. Translating gives CASSTSSGAVGELFF.

The chain couples TRBV6-5 to TRBJ2-7; 8 bases align to TRBD2. The CDR3 loop spans 15 amino acids. Germline loops: CDR1 MNHEY, CDR2 SVGAGI. V shed 8 bases and J 3 bases; nucleotides not matched to a gene: 12. The CDR3 nucleotides read TGTGCCAGCCGTCGAGGCAGCGGGGGAAGCTACGAGCAGTACTTC. Its protein is CASRRGSGGSYEQYF.

The chain uses TRBV6-5 and TRBJ1-3; tentative D call: TRBD1 (6 bases). This CDR3 has 14 residues. Germline assignment: CDR1 MNHEY and CDR2 SVGAGI. Trimming shortened V by 7 bases and J by 4 bases, and 14 bases separated the two germline ends. The CDR3: CASTLRGGGNTIYF. Written as DNA, the CDR3 is TGTGCCAGCACCCTACGAGGGGGGGGAAACACCATATATTTT.

This clone was observed a single time. CDR3 in amino acids: CASSPLLALGRADTQYF. The CDR3 DNA reads as TGTGCCAGCAGCCCGCTTTTGGCTCTCGGGCGGGCAGATACGCAGTATTTT. This chain uses TRBV7-9 with TRBJ2-3, with a possible D match to TRBD2 (5 bases). Looked up from germline, CDR1 is SEHNR and CDR2 is FQNEAQ (reference sequence). This CDR3 is built from 17 residues. With 5 bases removed from V and 4 bases from J, the gap between germline ends came to 22 bases. Drawing the rest from reference TRBV7-9 and TRBJ2-3, the complete variable domain is DTGVSQNPRHKITKRGQNVTFRCDPISEHNRLYWYRQTLGQGPEFLTYFQNEAQLEKSRLLSDRFSAERPKGSFSTLEIQRTEQGDSAMYLCASSPLLALGRADTQYFGPGTRLTVL.

CDR3 loop: CASSLGDPRNYGYTF. The CDR3 DNA sequence: TGCGCCAGCAGCTTGGGGGACCCCCGGAACTATGGCTACACCTTC. The V call is TRBV5-1, the J call TRBJ1-2; a weak D match, TRBD1 (5 bases). The CDR3 totals 15 residues. V lost 0 bases and J 2 bases, leaving 11 bases between the germline ends. Germline V gene lookup returns CDR1 SGHRS and CDR2 YFSETQ. Supplemented by reference TRBV5-1 and TRBJ1-2, the full variable domain reads KAGVTQTPRYLIKTRGQQVTLSCSPISGHRSVSWYQQTPGQGLQFLFEYFSETQRNKGNFPGRFSGRQFSNSRSEMNVSTLELGDSALYLCASSLGDPRNYGYTFGSGTRLTVV.

The rearrangement links TRBV30 to TRBJ1-5, with D perhaps matching TRBD1 (5 bases). V was cut by 2 bases and J by 1 base, with 12 bases left in between. The V gene's germline CDR1 is GTSNPN and CDR2 SVGIG (reference sequence). The length of the CDR3 is 15 residues. The CDR3 here is CAWSMGGASNQPQHF. The CDR3, as DNA: TGTGCCTGGAGTATGGGCGGGGCGAGCAATCAGCCCCAGCATTTT.

The chain employs TRBV19 and TRBJ2-5, with 8 nucleotides matching TRBD2. This CDR3 contains 12 residues. CDR1 is LNHDA, CDR2 SQIVND, per germline (reference sequence). The V segment lost 10 bases and the J segment 7 bases; nucleotides outside the gene matches: 8. DNA for the CDR3: TGTGCCACCAGCGGGGGAGAGGGGACCCAGTACTTC. It encodes CATSGGEGTQYF.

A single count supports this clone. The rearrangement uses TRBV20-1 and TRBJ1-1, with TRBD1 as a possible D gene (6 bases). Germline V gene lookup returns CDR1 DFQATT and CDR2 SNEGSKA (reference sequence). The CDR3 runs to 12 residues. Trimming pared 3 bases from V and 7 bases from J, leaving 12 bases between. The CDR3 reads CSASEGGGEAFF. The CDR3, as DNA: TGCAGTGCTAGTGAGGGGGGCGGTGAAGCTTTCTTT.

The chain is built from TRBV6-4 and TRBJ2-1, with TRBD1 matching 9 bases. This CDR3 has 24 amino acids. V lost 2 bases, J lost 6 bases, and 32 bases stayed unmatched. Germline V CDR1 and CDR2: MRHNA, SNTAGT. The CDR3 DNA reads TGTGCCAGCAGTGACCTCCATGGTCGCCGGGGAGAAGAAGGGGGACAGGGTAGGGGCAATGAGCAGTTCTTC. Translation gives CASSDLHGRRGEEGGQGRGNEQFF.

The chain couples TRBV9 to TRBJ1-3; perhaps TRBD1 as D (6 bases). Trimming stripped 0 bases from V and 3 bases from J, with 13 bases between. In germline, CDR1 is SGDLS, CDR2 YYNGEE. This CDR3 contains 16 residues. The CDR3 here is CASSVAGGSGGNTIYF. For the CDR3, the DNA is TGTGCCAGCAGCGTAGCCGGGGGCTCCGGTGGAAACACCATATATTTT.

The chain couples TRBV4-1 to TRBJ2-4; possible D gene TRBD1, 6 bases. Germline V gives CDR1 MGHRA, CDR2 YSYEKL. The CDR3 runs 17 residues. Trimming removed 4 bases from V and 7 bases from J, with 23 bases in between. This chain's CDR3 is CASSRQQGGSLQNIQYF. The CDR3 region has the DNA TGCGCCAGCAGCCGTCAACAGGGTGGGTCCCTGCAGAACATTCAGTACTTC.

The chain combines TRBV7-2 with TRBJ2-7; D possibly uses TRBD1 or TRBD2 (5 bases each). V dropped 1 base and J dropped 7 bases, with 8 bases sitting between them. The V gene's germline CDR1 is SGHTA and CDR2 FQGNSA. This CDR3 has 12 amino acids. The CDR3 sequence is CASSLEGREQYF. The CDR3 bases are TGTGCCAGCAGCTTAGAGGGACGTGAGCAGTACTTC.

The V call is TRBV10-2, the J call TRBJ2-1, with D maybe TRBD2 (6 bases). CDR1 and CDR2 from the germline V gene are WSHSY and SAAADI. The CDR3 is 15 amino acids. With 2 bases removed from V and 6 bases from J, the gap between germline ends came to 14 bases. In nucleotides, the CDR3 is TGCGCCAGCAGTGAGGACGGGAGTTTCCTCAATGAGCAGTTCTTC. Its protein product is CASSEDGSFLNEQFF.

This clone came up once. The rearrangement links TRBV2 to TRBJ2-1; 9 nucleotides match TRBD2. V shed 6 bases, J shed 9 bases, and the junction held 9 bases outside the gene matches. CDR3 length: 14 amino acids. From germline, CDR1 is SNHLY and CDR2 FYNNEI. CDR3 residues: CASRGLASAGEQFF. The CDR3 nucleotides read TGTGCCAGCAGGGGACTAGCTTCTGCAGGTGAGCAGTTCTTC. The whole variable domain, filled in from reference TRBV2 and TRBJ2-1, reads EPEVTQTPSHQVTQMGQEVILRCVPISNHLYFYWYRQILGQKVEFLVSFYNNEISEKSEIFDDQFSVERPDGSNFTLKIRSTKLEDSAMYFCASRGLASAGEQFFGPGTRLTVL.

The V and J genes are TRBV5-4 and TRBJ1-1, with 7 bases that match TRBD1. The CDR3 runs 14 residues. Trimming removed 2 bases from V and 6 bases from J; junction bases left unmatched: 7. Germline V gene lookup returns CDR1 SGHNT and CDR2 YYREEE (reference sequence). The CDR3 region has the DNA TGTGCCAGCAGCTTTAGGGGGCAGGGGCCTGAAGCTTTCTTT. Its protein is CASSFRGQGPEAFF.

V usage is TRBV21-1 and J usage is TRBJ2-4; the D call TRBD2 from the table was never checked on the DNA. TRBV21-1 is a documented pseudogene. The CDR3 has 19 amino acids. The CDR3 coding sequence is TGTGCCAGCAGCAAATATCCCGGGGGGGCGGTTTTAACCAAAAACATTCAGTACTTC. It is translated as CASSKYPGGAVLTKNIQYF.

The V gene is TRBV10-1, the J gene TRBJ1-5; 10 bases map to TRBD1. The CDR3 length is 17 residues. Germline V lookup: CDR1 WNHNN, CDR2 SYGVQD (reference sequence). J was trimmed by 4 bases and V by 6 bases; bases with no gene match: 12. Here the CDR3 reads CASRGRTGGMGNQPQHF. CDR3 DNA sequence: TGCGCCAGCAGGGGCAGGACAGGGGGTATGGGGAATCAGCCCCAGCATTTT.

The chain has TRBV7-8 and TRBJ2-1; D gene ambiguous. The CDR3 consists of 12 residues. The germline CDR1 and CDR2 sequences are SGHVS and FQNEAQ. V shed 3 bases and J shed 6 bases, with 6 bases lying between them. The CDR3 bases are TGTGCCAGCAGCTTCCAAGGCAATGAGCAGTTCTTC. Its translation is CASSFQGNEQFF.

The chain carries TRBV7-9 and TRBJ2-1; 9 nucleotides agree with TRBD1. The CDR3 is 17 residues long. CDR1 and CDR2 (germline): SEHNR, FQNEAQ (reference sequence). J was trimmed by 8 bases and V by 0 bases; bases with no gene match: 11. CDR3 nucleotides: TGTGCCAGCAGCTTAGCGAACGGGAGGAGACAGGGGGATGAGCAGTTCTTC. It specifies CASSLANGRRQGDEQFF.

The rearrangement links TRBV24-1 to TRBJ1-6; D may be TRBD1 (6 bases). Deletions cut 3 bases from V and 9 bases from J, with 17 bases between. CDR3 length: 16 residues. Per the germline V gene, CDR1 is KGHDR and CDR2 is SFDVKD. The CDR3 here is CATSDVGTGYVSPLHF. The CDR3 bases are TGTGCCACCAGTGATGTGGGCACAGGGTACGTTTCACCCCTCCACTTT.

This rearrangement joins TRBV12-3 or TRBV12-4 to TRBJ1-2; D ambiguous. Trimming pared 6 bases from V and 4 bases from J, leaving 12 bases between. The CDR3 is 13 residues long. The CDR3 spells CASRTIGSYGYTF. The CDR3 DNA is TGTGCCAGCAGGACCATCGGAAGCTATGGCTACACCTTC.

The chain recombines TRBV4-2 with TRBJ2-1; D possibly corresponds to TRBD2 (5 bases). In germline, CDR1 is LGHNA, CDR2 YNFKEQ. The V end was cut by 9 bases, the J end by 9 bases, with 18 bases between. The CDR3 runs 13 residues. DNA for the CDR3: TGTGCCAGACCCCAGAGAGCGGTCGGTGAGCAGTTCTTC. It specifies CARPQRAVGEQFF.

V and J are TRBV6-2 or TRBV6-3 and TRBJ1-1, with D uncertain. Germline CDR1 and CDR2: MNHEY and SVGEGT. V lost 5 bases and J lost 3, with 13 bases in between. The length of the CDR3 is 14 residues. CDR3: CASSSVVGHTEAFF. CDR3 nucleotide sequence: TGTGCCAGCAGTAGCGTGGTCGGTCACACTGAAGCTTTCTTT.

The rearrangement uses TRBV29-1 and TRBJ1-3; D uncertain. This CDR3 contains 14 residues. The ends were cut back, 3 bases at V and 4 bases at J, with 13 bases in the middle. Germline V CDR1 and CDR2: SQVTM, ANQGSEA. The CDR3 spells CSVELGIEGNTIYF. The CDR3 coding sequence is TGCAGCGTTGAGTTGGGAATTGAAGGAAACACCATATATTTT.

CDR3 coding DNA: TGTGCCAGCAGCCAAGAGGGGCCCGGCGGTTCACCCCTCCACTTT. Its translation: CASSQEGPGGSPLHF. The chain employs TRBV3-1 (or the pseudogene TRBV3-2) and TRBJ1-6; tentative D call: TRBD1 (5 bases). This CDR3 comprises 15 residues. V was clipped by 0 bases and J by 9 bases, with 12 bases between them. From germline, CDR1 is LGHDT and CDR2 YNNKEL (reference sequence).

V gene TRBV7-2 combines with J gene TRBJ1-2; perhaps TRBD1 as D (6 bases). The CDR3 consists of 13 residues. Trimming stripped 4 bases from V and 2 bases from J, with 8 bases between. CDR1 SGHTA and CDR2 FQGNSA come from the germline V gene. CDR3 coding DNA: TGTGCCAGCAGCTATACAGGGAACTATGGCTACACCTTC. Translation: CASSYTGNYGYTF.